The rows below give T cell receptor beta chains drawn from one sample of a study of T cell repertoires in cytomegalovirus infection. TCRdb redid the calling of the reads with MiXCR, one entry per CDR3 protein. The sample lists 680,000 or so distinct CDR3 sequences; less than 40% were seen once. Sequencing was done on a sample of PBMCs. The receptor set was obtained from a human donor in good health (CMV status not recorded). Some clones in this sample may be carry-over from other donors' samples. CDR3s include the opening cysteine and the closing phenylalanine or tryptophan. The order of the fields is D gene, J gene, clone size, V gene, CDR3 DNA, CDR3 protein. D genes are given only for firm matches. Only part of the rows carry a size: once, few, many, or a class if the clone is expanded.

d_gene: TRBD1
j_gene: TRBJ2-5
abundance: NA
v_gene: TRBV5-5
CDR3nt: TGTGACAGCAGCCCCGGGACAGTCCAGTGGGAGACCCAGTACTTC
CDR3aa: CDSSPGTVQWETQYF

d_gene: NA
j_gene: TRBJ1-5
abundance: NA
v_gene: TRBV12-3/TRBV12-4
CDR3nt: TGTGCCAGCACTTCCCTGCAACAGCCCCAGCATTTT
CDR3aa: CASTSLQQPQHF

d_gene: TRBD2
j_gene: TRBJ2-1
abundance: NA
v_gene: TRBV3-1
CDR3nt: TGTGCCAGCAGCCTTAGCGGGACGGGCAATGAGCAGTTCTTC
CDR3aa: CASSLSGTGNEQFF

d_gene: TRBD1
j_gene: TRBJ2-1
abundance: few
v_gene: TRBV12-5
CDR3nt: TGTGCTAGTGGTTTGGGACAGGGTAGGAATGAGCAGTTCTTC
CDR3aa: CASGLGQGRNEQFF

d_gene: TRBD2
j_gene: TRBJ2-5
abundance: few
v_gene: TRBV7-8
CDR3nt: TGTGCCAGCAGCTTAGCTCTAGCGGCCGGACCGGGGACCCAGTACTTC
CDR3aa: CASSLALAAGPGTQYF

d_gene: TRBD1
j_gene: TRBJ2-1
abundance: NA
v_gene: TRBV11-1
CDR3nt: TGTGCCAGCAGCTTGACAGGGGTATCCAATGAGCAGTTCTTC
CDR3aa: CASSLTGVSNEQFF

d_gene: NA
j_gene: TRBJ1-2
abundance: NA
v_gene: TRBV29-1
CDR3nt: TGCAGCGTGCCGGGACCGGAAGATGGTGGCTACACCTTC
CDR3aa: CSVPGPEDGGYTF

d_gene: NA
j_gene: TRBJ1-3
abundance: few
v_gene: TRBV7-8
CDR3nt: TGTGCCAGCACCACACGGGGACCTGGAAACACCATATATTTT
CDR3aa: CASTTRGPGNTIYF

d_gene: TRBD2
j_gene: TRBJ2-7
abundance: few
v_gene: TRBV7-2
CDR3nt: TGTGCCAGCAGCACCTCCGGGACTAGCGTGTACGAGCAGTACTTC
CDR3aa: CASSTSGTSVYEQYF

d_gene: NA
j_gene: TRBJ2-7
abundance: NA
v_gene: TRBV6-5
CDR3nt: TGTGCCAGCCAAAAGGACAGCTACGAGCAGTACTTC
CDR3aa: CASQKDSYEQYF

d_gene: NA
j_gene: TRBJ2-6
abundance: few
v_gene: TRBV19
CDR3nt: TGTGCCAGTAGTAGGGGACGGCGGTTTGTGACTGGGGCCAACGTCCTGACTTTC
CDR3aa: CASSRGRRFVTGANVLTF

d_gene: NA
j_gene: TRBJ2-1
abundance: NA
v_gene: TRBV12-3/TRBV12-4
CDR3nt: TGTGCCAGCAGCCCCCTAAGGGATTACAATGAGCAGTTCTTC
CDR3aa: CASSPLRDYNEQFF

d_gene: NA
j_gene: TRBJ1-3
abundance: NA
v_gene: TRBV12-3/TRBV12-4
CDR3nt: TGTGCCAGCAGTTTAGGGCAGGGTCGTCAAAACACCATATATTTT
CDR3aa: CASSLGQGRQNTIYF

d_gene: TRBD2
j_gene: TRBJ2-5
abundance: few
v_gene: TRBV5-1
CDR3nt: TGCGCCAGCAGCCTCATAGCGGGAGTGGGGGAGACCCAGTACTTC
CDR3aa: CASSLIAGVGETQYF

d_gene: NA
j_gene: TRBJ2-3
abundance: NA
v_gene: TRBV10-3
CDR3nt: TGTGCCATCATGGGGCAGGCAACTCCGGGGCGCACAGATACGCAGTATTTT
CDR3aa: CAIMGQATPGRTDTQYF

d_gene: TRBD1
j_gene: TRBJ1-2
abundance: few
v_gene: TRBV12-3/TRBV12-4
CDR3nt: TGTGCCAGCACCGAGACAGGGGTTCATGGCTACACCTTC
CDR3aa: CASTETGVHGYTF

d_gene: NA
j_gene: TRBJ1-5
abundance: NA
v_gene: TRBV12-3/TRBV12-4
CDR3nt: TGTGCCAGCAGTTCCCAAACAGGGCCGCAGCCCCAGCAGTTT
CDR3aa: CASSSQTGPQPQQF

d_gene: TRBD2
j_gene: TRBJ2-3
abundance: NA
v_gene: TRBV7-8
CDR3nt: TGTGCCAGCAGCCCTCGAGTAGCGGGGGGGCGAAAGGATACGCAGTATTTT
CDR3aa: CASSPRVAGGRKDTQYF

d_gene: NA
j_gene: TRBJ2-7
abundance: NA
v_gene: TRBV4-1
CDR3nt: TGCGCCAGCAGCCAAGCCCGCACGGGGGTTAGCAACTACGAGCAGTACTTC
CDR3aa: CASSQARTGVSNYEQYF

d_gene: TRBD2
j_gene: TRBJ2-1
abundance: few
v_gene: TRBV15
CDR3nt: TGTGCCACCAGCAGATCGAGACTAGCGGGCAATGAGCAGTTCTTC
CDR3aa: CATSRSRLAGNEQFF

d_gene: NA
j_gene: TRBJ1-3
abundance: few
v_gene: TRBV11-2
CDR3nt: TGTGCCAGCAGCCGCGTTAGCACCATATATTTT
CDR3aa: CASSRVSTIYF

d_gene: NA
j_gene: TRBJ1-1
abundance: NA
v_gene: TRBV28
CDR3nt: TGTGCCAGCAGTCTATACACCCGGGGGTCGGACACTGAAGCTTTCTTT
CDR3aa: CASSLYTRGSDTEAFF

d_gene: TRBD1
j_gene: TRBJ1-2
abundance: NA
v_gene: TRBV12-3/TRBV12-4
CDR3nt: TGTGCCAGCAGCAAGACAGGGGCCCCGTGGGGCTACACCTTC
CDR3aa: CASSKTGAPWGYTF

d_gene: NA
j_gene: TRBJ2-7
abundance: NA
v_gene: TRBV5-4
CDR3nt: TGTGCCAGCATCCCCCAGTACGAGCAGTACTTC
CDR3aa: CASIPQYEQYF

d_gene: TRBD1
j_gene: TRBJ1-1
abundance: NA
v_gene: TRBV6-1
CDR3nt: TGTGCCACCCCGACAGGGTCTAACACTGAAGCTTTCTTT
CDR3aa: CATPTGSNTEAFF

d_gene: NA
j_gene: TRBJ1-2
abundance: NA
v_gene: TRBV7-4
CDR3nt: TGTGCCAGCAGCACGCTGTACAGCTATGGCTACACCTTC
CDR3aa: CASSTLYSYGYTF

d_gene: TRBD2
j_gene: TRBJ2-2
abundance: many
v_gene: TRBV7-8
CDR3nt: TGTGCCAGCAGCTCACCACTAGCGTTTGTGGGTCGTGGGGAGCTGTTTTTT
CDR3aa: CASSSPLAFVGRGELFF

d_gene: NA
j_gene: TRBJ2-1
abundance: few
v_gene: TRBV7-2
CDR3nt: TGTGCCAGCAGCTCAAGATCAGGGTGGGAGCAGTTCTTC
CDR3aa: CASSSRSGWEQFF

d_gene: NA
j_gene: TRBJ2-2
abundance: once
v_gene: TRBV29-1
CDR3nt: TGCAGCGTTGAATTGCCGGGCTACACCGGGGAGCTGTTTTTT
CDR3aa: CSVELPGYTGELFF

d_gene: TRBD1
j_gene: TRBJ1-3
abundance: many
v_gene: TRBV7-9
CDR3nt: TGTGCCAGCAGCGAGAACGACAGGGGCTCTGGAAACACCATATATTTT
CDR3aa: CASSENDRGSGNTIYF

d_gene: NA
j_gene: TRBJ1-1
abundance: NA
v_gene: TRBV7-9
CDR3nt: TGTGCCAGCAGCTTAACTAACCCGAGTGGAGCTTTCTTT
CDR3aa: CASSLTNPSGAFF

d_gene: NA
j_gene: TRBJ1-1
abundance: few
v_gene: TRBV24-1
CDR3nt: TGTGCCACCAGTGACAGGGGCGTCATGAACACTGAAGCTTTCTTT
CDR3aa: CATSDRGVMNTEAFF

d_gene: TRBD1
j_gene: TRBJ2-1
abundance: few
v_gene: TRBV7-2
CDR3nt: TGTGCCAGCAGTAGACTAATGAGGGGGCAATTCTTC
CDR3aa: CASSRLMRGQFF

d_gene: TRBD1
j_gene: TRBJ2-2
abundance: NA
v_gene: TRBV6-8
CDR3nt: TGTGCCAGCAGTATAAACAGGGGGCTTCAGTACACCGGGGAGCTGTTTTTT
CDR3aa: CASSINRGLQYTGELFF

d_gene: NA
j_gene: TRBJ2-5
abundance: few
v_gene: TRBV6-1
CDR3nt: TGTGCCAGCAGTGAGAGTCTGCGGCAAGAGACCCAGTACTTC
CDR3aa: CASSESLRQETQYF

d_gene: TRBD1
j_gene: TRBJ1-5
abundance: NA
v_gene: TRBV20-1
CDR3nt: TGCAGTGCCCCGGGACAGGAGGGGATGCAGCCCCAGCATTTT
CDR3aa: CSAPGQEGMQPQHF

d_gene: TRBD1
j_gene: TRBJ2-7
abundance: few
v_gene: TRBV6-5
CDR3nt: TGTGCCAGCCACTCATCCAGGGACAGGGATCACGAGCAGTACTTC
CDR3aa: CASHSSRDRDHEQYF

d_gene: TRBD1
j_gene: TRBJ1-5
abundance: NA
v_gene: TRBV6-2/TRBV6-3
CDR3nt: TGTGCCAGCAGTCAGACCCCGTACAGGGGACTTCAGCCCCAGCATTTT
CDR3aa: CASSQTPYRGLQPQHF

d_gene: NA
j_gene: TRBJ2-1
abundance: NA
v_gene: TRBV7-8
CDR3nt: TGTGCCAGCAGCTTAGTGACGAGAGATCAGTTCTTC
CDR3aa: CASSLVTRDQFF

d_gene: TRBD2
j_gene: TRBJ2-3
abundance: NA
v_gene: TRBV2
CDR3nt: TGTGCCAGCAGTGTGGGAGGACTAGCGGGAGCTGCAGATACGCAGTATTTT
CDR3aa: CASSVGGLAGAADTQYF

d_gene: NA
j_gene: TRBJ1-2
abundance: few
v_gene: TRBV27
CDR3nt: TGTGCCAGCAGTCCCGGGGGGGCCAACTATGGCTACACCTTC
CDR3aa: CASSPGGANYGYTF

d_gene: NA
j_gene: TRBJ1-5
abundance: NA
v_gene: TRBV20-1
CDR3nt: TGCAGTGCTAGAGATATAGGAGGGACGGCGGGGCAGCCCCAGCATTTT
CDR3aa: CSARDIGGTAGQPQHF

d_gene: NA
j_gene: TRBJ1-6
abundance: many
v_gene: TRBV12-3/TRBV12-4
CDR3nt: TGTGCCAGCAGTTTCGGGGGCTCCTATAATTCACCCCTCCACTTT
CDR3aa: CASSFGGSYNSPLHF

d_gene: NA
j_gene: TRBJ2-7
abundance: few
v_gene: TRBV19
CDR3nt: TGTGCCAGTAGTATAGCTGGGGCTGCCCTCGAGCAGTACTTC
CDR3aa: CASSIAGAALEQYF

d_gene: TRBD2
j_gene: TRBJ2-2
abundance: many
v_gene: TRBV2
CDR3nt: TGTGCCAGCAAAGGACTAGCGGGAGGGTCGGGGACCGGGGAGCTGTTTTTT
CDR3aa: CASKGLAGGSGTGELFF

d_gene: TRBD1
j_gene: TRBJ1-2
abundance: NA
v_gene: TRBV20-1
CDR3nt: TGCAGTGCCACAGACAGGGAGTTAAATGGCTACACCTTC
CDR3aa: CSATDRELNGYTF

d_gene: NA
j_gene: TRBJ2-3
abundance: few
v_gene: TRBV6-6
CDR3nt: TGTGCCAGCAGTTACTGGGGGGCCCCCTCCGACTACCACGCAGATACGCAGTATTTT
CDR3aa: CASSYWGAPSDYHADTQYF

d_gene: TRBD2
j_gene: TRBJ2-7
abundance: NA
v_gene: TRBV12-3/TRBV12-4
CDR3nt: TGTGCCAGCGGTCGTCCTAGCGGGGGGGCGGTCGAGCAGTACTTC
CDR3aa: CASGRPSGGAVEQYF

d_gene: NA
j_gene: TRBJ1-5
abundance: NA
v_gene: TRBV20-1
CDR3nt: TGCAGTGCTCTCCGTGTTAGGTTTAATCAGCCCCAGCATTTT
CDR3aa: CSALRVRFNQPQHF

d_gene: NA
j_gene: TRBJ2-6
abundance: NA
v_gene: TRBV6-5
CDR3nt: TGTGCCAGCAGCTCCGGGTGGGGGACGCTTCTCTCTGGGGCCAACGTCCTGACTTTC
CDR3aa: CASSSGWGTLLSGANVLTF

d_gene: NA
j_gene: TRBJ2-1
abundance: NA
v_gene: TRBV27
CDR3nt: TGTGCCAGCAGTTTGCTGATAGAGAATGAGCAGTTCTTC
CDR3aa: CASSLLIENEQFF